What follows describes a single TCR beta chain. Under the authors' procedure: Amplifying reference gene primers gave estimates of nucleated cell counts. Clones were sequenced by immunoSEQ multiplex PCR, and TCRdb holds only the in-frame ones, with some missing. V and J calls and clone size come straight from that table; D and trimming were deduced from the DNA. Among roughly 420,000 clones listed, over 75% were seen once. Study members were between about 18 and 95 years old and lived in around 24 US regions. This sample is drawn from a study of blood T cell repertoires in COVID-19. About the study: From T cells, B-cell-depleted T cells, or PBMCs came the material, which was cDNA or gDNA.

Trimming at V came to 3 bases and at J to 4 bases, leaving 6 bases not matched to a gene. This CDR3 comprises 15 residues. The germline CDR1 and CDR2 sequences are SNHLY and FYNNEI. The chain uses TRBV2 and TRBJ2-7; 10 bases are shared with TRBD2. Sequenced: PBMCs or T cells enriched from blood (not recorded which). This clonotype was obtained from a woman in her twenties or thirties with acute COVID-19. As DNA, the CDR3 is TGTGCCAGCAGTGATACGGCTAGCGGGGGATACGAGCAGTACTTC. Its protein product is CASSDTASGGYEQYF.